Here is one TCR beta chain with its context. In the authors' methods: For nucleated cells, counts were estimated from reference gene primer amplification. The table came from immunoSEQ multiplex PCR; TCRdb's copy has only in-frame clones and leaves some out. V and J calls and clone size follow that table, whereas D and trimming were derived from the DNA. The repertoire consists of around 400,000 clones, with roughly 88% occurring once and the leading ten covering 1.4%. The record originates from a study of blood T cell repertoires in COVID-19. Study-wide background: Samples of COVID-19 (acute and convalescent) were obtained from the United States, Italy and Spain.

Germline CDR1 is KGHDR and CDR2 is SFDVKD. The CDR3 has 15 residues. Trimming pared 5 bases from V and 3 bases from J, leaving 13 bases between. Those enrolled, adults aged about 18 to 89 years, came from 25 or so US areas. During the 2 weeks before they entered the study, exposed participants had met someone with a PCR-confirmed or clinician-diagnosed COVID-19 case. This clonotype originated in a woman between 18 and 29 years old who had been exposed to COVID-19. The chain employs TRBV24-1 and TRBJ1-5; D is perhaps TRBD1 (5 bases). The specimen was PBMCs or T cells enriched from blood (not recorded which). DNA of the CDR3: TGTGCCACCAGTGCTGGGAGGGGCCCCAATCAGCCCCAGCATTTT. It specifies CATSAGRGPNQPQHF.